This entry features one T cell receptor beta chain sequence. Antigen: not known. Looked up from germline, CDR1 is MDHEN and CDR2 is SYDVKM. CDR3 length: 14 residues. With 6 bases removed from V and 3 bases from J, the gap between germline ends came to 15 bases. Clones were read by immunoSEQ multiplex PCR, and TCRdb kept only the in-frame ones, dropping some. Altogether more than 9,000 clones are present, 65% to 80% being singletons, with the ten largest covering about a sixth. These data are taken from a study of ipilimumab plus nivolumab after autologous stem cell transplantation. Study results and limitations: Per the authors, repertoire, Treg and microbiota data justify further study.

Starting 14 to 28 days after autologous transplant, ipilimumab 1 mg/kg was given. Through week 26, nivolumab 3 mg/kg IV was given weeks 1, 4, 7, 10, then biweekly. The receptor was derived from a female donor with multiple myeloma. The material sequenced was PBMCs, taken in a trial of ipilimumab plus nivolumab as post-transplant consolidation. This rearrangement joins TRBV28 to TRBJ2-7, with D tentatively TRBD1 (6 bases). CDR3 bases: TGTGCCAGCAGGAGTAACAGGGAAATCTACGAGCAGTACTTC. Its translation: CASRSNREIYEQYF.